This T cell receptor (beta chain) comes out of a study of blood T cell repertoires in COVID-19. Across the study: Samples came from the United States, Italy and Spain, spanning acute and convalescent COVID-19. In each case, the material was cDNA or gDNA derived from T cells, B-cell-depleted T cells, or PBMCs.

Authors' processing steps: Estimation of nucleated cell counts was performed using reference gene primer amplification. Here immunoSEQ multiplex PCR was the method, and the copy in TCRdb shows in-frame clones only, minus some. V, J and clone size are taken as reported in that table, and D and trimming were inferred from the DNA itself. The repertoire holds some 20,000 clones, with roughly 85% as singletons. The source is a man older than 75 with acute or convalescent COVID-19. The sequenced material came from peripheral blood.

DNA for the CDR3: TGTGCCAGCAGCGTCCAAGGACAGGGATACCAAGAGACCCAGTACTTC. Amino acid sequence: CASSVQGQGYQETQYF. This sequence joins TRBV9 and TRBJ2-5, with TRBD1 matching over 8 bases. CDR3 length: 16 amino acids. Unmatched junction bases numbered 6, after V lost 2 bases and J lost 0 bases. The germline V gene encodes CDR1 SGDLS and CDR2 YYNGEE.